This T cell receptor (beta chain) was profiled in a study of blood T cell repertoires in COVID-19. The assay was immunoSEQ multiplex PCR, and TCRdb's table has in-frame clones only and misses some. The sample gives tens of thousands of clones, 90% of which show up once; roughly 3% is in the top ten. The CDR3 length is 12 residues. Deletions cut 5 bases from V and 3 bases from J, with 8 bases between. Germline CDR1 reads KGHSH; CDR2 reads LQKENI. The rearrangement uses TRBV18 and TRBJ2-7; perhaps TRBD1 as D (6 bases). Sequencing was carried out using peripheral blood. The source of this sequence is a human donor in a cohort sampled during active COVID-19. The CDR3 loop is CASSTDSYEQYF. In DNA, the CDR3 is TGTGCCAGCTCAACGGACAGCTACGAGCAGTACTTC.